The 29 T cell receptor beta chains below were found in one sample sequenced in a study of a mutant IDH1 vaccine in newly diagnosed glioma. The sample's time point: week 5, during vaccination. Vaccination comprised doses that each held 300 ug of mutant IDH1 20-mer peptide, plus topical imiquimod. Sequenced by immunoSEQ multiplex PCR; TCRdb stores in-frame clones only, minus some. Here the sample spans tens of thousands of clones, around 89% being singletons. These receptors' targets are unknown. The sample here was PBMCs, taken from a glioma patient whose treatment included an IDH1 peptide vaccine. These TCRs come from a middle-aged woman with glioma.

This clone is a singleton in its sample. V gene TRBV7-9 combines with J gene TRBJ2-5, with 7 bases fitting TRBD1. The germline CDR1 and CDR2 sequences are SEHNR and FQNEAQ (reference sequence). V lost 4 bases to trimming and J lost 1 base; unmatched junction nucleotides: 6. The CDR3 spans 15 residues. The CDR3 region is CASSSRDRVQETQYF. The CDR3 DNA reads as TGTGCCAGCAGCTCCCGGGACAGAGTCCAAGAGACCCAGTACTTC.

The DNA for the CDR3 is TGTGCCAGCTCACCGAAGGACAGAGCCACAGATACGCAGTATTTT. Translation gives CASSPKDRATDTQYF. V and J are TRBV18 and TRBJ2-3, with D tentatively TRBD1 (6 bases). The CDR3 has 15 residues. The germline V gene encodes CDR1 KGHSH and CDR2 LQKENI. V shed 3 bases and J shed 2 bases, with 12 bases lying between them.

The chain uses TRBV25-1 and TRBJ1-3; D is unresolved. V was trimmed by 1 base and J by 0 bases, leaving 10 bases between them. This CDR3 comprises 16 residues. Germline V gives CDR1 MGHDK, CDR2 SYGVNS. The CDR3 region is CASSEFLGSSGNTIYF. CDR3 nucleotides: TGTGCCAGCAGTGAATTTCTGGGATCCTCTGGAAACACCATATATTTT.

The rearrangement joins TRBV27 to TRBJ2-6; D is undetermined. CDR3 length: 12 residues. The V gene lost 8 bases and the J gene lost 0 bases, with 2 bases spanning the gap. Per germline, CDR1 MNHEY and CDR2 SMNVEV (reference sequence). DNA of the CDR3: TGTGCCAGCGGCTCTGGGGCCAACGTCCTGACTTTC. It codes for CASGSGANVLTF.

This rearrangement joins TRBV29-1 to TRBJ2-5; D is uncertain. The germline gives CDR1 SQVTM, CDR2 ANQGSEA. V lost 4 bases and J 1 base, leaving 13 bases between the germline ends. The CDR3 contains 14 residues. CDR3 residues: CSVVGPVAQETQYF. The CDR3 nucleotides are TGCAGCGTTGTTGGACCTGTGGCCCAAGAGACCCAGTACTTC.

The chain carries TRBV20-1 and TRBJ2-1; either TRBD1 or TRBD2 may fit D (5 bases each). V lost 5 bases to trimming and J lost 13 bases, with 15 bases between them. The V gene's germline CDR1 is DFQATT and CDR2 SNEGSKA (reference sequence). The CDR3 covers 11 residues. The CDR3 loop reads CSAVRGPPQFF. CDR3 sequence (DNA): TGCAGTGCTGTTCGGGGCCCCCCTCAGTTCTTC.

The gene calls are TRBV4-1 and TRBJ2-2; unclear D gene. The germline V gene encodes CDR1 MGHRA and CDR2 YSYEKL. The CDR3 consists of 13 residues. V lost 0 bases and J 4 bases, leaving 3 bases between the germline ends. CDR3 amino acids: CASSQDITGELFF. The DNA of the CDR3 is TGCGCCAGCAGCCAAGATATCACCGGGGAGCTGTTTTTT.

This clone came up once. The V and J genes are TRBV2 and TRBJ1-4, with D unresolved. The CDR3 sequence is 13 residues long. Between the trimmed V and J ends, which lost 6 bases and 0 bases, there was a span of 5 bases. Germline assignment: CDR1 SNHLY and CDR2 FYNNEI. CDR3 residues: CASRTATNEKLFF. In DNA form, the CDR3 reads TGTGCCAGCAGAACCGCAACTAATGAAAAACTGTTTTTT.

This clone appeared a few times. CDR3 coding DNA: TGTGCCAGTAGTAAGGACCCGGACGGACTATCGAACACCGGGGAGCTGTTTTTT. The encoded protein is CASSKDPDGLSNTGELFF. The chain recombines TRBV19 with TRBJ2-2; tentatively, D is TRBD2 (6 bases). The CDR3 is 18 residues long. V lost 4 bases, J lost 0 bases, and 18 bases lay in between. Germline lookup yields CDR1 LNHDA and CDR2 SQIVND (reference sequence).

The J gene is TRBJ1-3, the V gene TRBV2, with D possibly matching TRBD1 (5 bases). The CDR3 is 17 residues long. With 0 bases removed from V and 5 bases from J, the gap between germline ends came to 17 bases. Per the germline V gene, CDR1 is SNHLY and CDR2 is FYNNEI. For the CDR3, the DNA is TGTGCCAGCAGTGAAGCGTGGGGGACTTGGGGAAGAAACACCATATATTTT. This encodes CASSEAWGTWGRNTIYF. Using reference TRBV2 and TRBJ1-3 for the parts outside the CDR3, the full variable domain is EPEVTQTPSHQVTQMGQEVILRCVPISNHLYFYWYRQILGQKVEFLVSFYNNEISEKSEIFDDQFSVERPDGSNFTLKIRSTKLEDSAMYFCASSEAWGTWGRNTIYFGEGSWLTVV.

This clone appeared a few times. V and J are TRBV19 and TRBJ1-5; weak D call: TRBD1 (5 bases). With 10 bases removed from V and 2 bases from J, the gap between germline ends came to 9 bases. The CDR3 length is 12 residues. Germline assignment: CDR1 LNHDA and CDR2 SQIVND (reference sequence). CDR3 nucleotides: TGTGCCACAGGGTTTCGCAATCAGCCCCAGCATTTT. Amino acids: CATGFRNQPQHF.

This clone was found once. The CDR3 DNA reads as TGTGCCAGCAGTTACTCGGGTGGAAATCAGCCCCAGCATTTT. Encoded protein: CASSYSGGNQPQHF. The chain has TRBV6-6 and TRBJ1-5; D not certain. Germline V gives CDR1 MNHNY, CDR2 SVGAGI (reference sequence). This CDR3 has 14 amino acids. V was cut by 0 bases and J by 4 bases, with 7 bases left in between.

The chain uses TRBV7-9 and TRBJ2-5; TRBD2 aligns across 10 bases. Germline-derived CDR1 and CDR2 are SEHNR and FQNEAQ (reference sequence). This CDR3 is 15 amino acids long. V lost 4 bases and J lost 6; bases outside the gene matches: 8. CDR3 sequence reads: CASSSSSGSMKTQYF. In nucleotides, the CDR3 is TGTGCCAGCAGCTCCTCTAGCGGGAGTATGAAGACCCAGTACTTC.

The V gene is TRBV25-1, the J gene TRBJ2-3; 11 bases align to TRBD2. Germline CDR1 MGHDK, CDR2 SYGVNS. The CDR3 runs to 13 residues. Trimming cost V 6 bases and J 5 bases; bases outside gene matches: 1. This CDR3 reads CASRLAGVDTQYF. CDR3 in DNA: TGTGCCAGCAGACTAGCGGGAGTAGATACGCAGTATTTT.

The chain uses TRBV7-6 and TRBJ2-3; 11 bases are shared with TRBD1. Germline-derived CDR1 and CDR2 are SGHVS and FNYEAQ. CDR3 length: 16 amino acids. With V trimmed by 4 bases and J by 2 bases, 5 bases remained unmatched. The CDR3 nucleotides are TGTGCCAGCAGCTCAGGACAGGGGGCAATCACAGATACGCAGTATTTT. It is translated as CASSSGQGAITDTQYF.

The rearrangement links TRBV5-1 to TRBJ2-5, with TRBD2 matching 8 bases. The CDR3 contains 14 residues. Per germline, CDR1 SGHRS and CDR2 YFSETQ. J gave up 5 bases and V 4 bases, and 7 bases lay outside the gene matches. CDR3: CASSAYGGAETQYF. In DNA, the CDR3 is TGCGCCAGCAGCGCATACGGGGGGGCGGAGACCCAGTACTTC.

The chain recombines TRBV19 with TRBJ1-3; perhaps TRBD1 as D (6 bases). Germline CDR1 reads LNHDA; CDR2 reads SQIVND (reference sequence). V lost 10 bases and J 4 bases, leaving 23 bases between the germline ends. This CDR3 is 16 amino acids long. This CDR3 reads CATLLTEQGSGNTIYF. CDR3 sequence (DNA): TGTGCCACCCTATTAACAGAACAGGGTTCAGGAAACACCATATATTTT.

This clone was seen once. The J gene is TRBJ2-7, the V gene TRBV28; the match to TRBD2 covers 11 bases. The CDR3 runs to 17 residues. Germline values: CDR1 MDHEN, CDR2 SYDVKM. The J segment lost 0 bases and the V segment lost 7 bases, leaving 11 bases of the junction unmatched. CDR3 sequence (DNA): TGTGCCAGCAACCCTAGCGGGAGGATGAGGAGCTCCTACGAGCAGTACTTC. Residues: CASNPSGRMRSSYEQYF.

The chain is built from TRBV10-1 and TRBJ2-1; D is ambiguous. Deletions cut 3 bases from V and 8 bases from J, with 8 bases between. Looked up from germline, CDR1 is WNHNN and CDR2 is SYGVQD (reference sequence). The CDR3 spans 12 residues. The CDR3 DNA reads TGCGCCAGCAGTGACTTCACCGATGAGCAGTTCTTC. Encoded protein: CASSDFTDEQFF.

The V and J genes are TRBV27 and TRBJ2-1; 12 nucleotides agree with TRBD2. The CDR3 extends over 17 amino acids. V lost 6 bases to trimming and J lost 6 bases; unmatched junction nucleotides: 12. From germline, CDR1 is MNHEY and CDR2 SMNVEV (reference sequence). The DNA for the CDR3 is TGTGCCAGCAGCCCACCCCGACTAGCGGGAGTCGGCAATGAGCAGTTCTTC. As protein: CASSPPRLAGVGNEQFF.

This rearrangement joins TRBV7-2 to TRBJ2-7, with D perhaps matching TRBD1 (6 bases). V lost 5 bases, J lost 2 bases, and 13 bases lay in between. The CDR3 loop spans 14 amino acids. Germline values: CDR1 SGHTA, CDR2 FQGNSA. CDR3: CASSPRTVTYEQYF. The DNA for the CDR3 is TGTGCCAGCAGCCCTCGGACAGTAACCTACGAGCAGTACTTC. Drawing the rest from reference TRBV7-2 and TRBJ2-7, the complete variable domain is GAGVSQSPSNKVTEKGKDVELRCDPISGHTALYWYRQSLGQGLEFLIYFQGNSAPDKSGLPSDRFSAERTGGSVSTLTIQRTQQEDSAVYLCASSPRTVTYEQYFGPGTRLTVT.

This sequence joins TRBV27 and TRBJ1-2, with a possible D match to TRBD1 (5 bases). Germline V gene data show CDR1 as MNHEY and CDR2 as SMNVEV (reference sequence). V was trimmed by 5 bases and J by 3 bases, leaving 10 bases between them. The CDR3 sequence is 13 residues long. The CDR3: CASSVQGYYGYTF. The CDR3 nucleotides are TGTGCCAGCAGTGTCCAGGGTTACTATGGCTACACCTTC.

For the CDR3, the DNA is TGCAGCGTTTCTATCTTCGTAGGGTACGAGCAGTACTTC. Translating gives CSVSIFVGYEQYF. The V gene is TRBV29-1, the J gene TRBJ2-7; D is ambiguous. There are 13 residues in the CDR3. Germline CDR1 and CDR2: SQVTM and ANQGSEA. V lost 5 bases and J 4 bases, leaving 15 bases between the germline ends.

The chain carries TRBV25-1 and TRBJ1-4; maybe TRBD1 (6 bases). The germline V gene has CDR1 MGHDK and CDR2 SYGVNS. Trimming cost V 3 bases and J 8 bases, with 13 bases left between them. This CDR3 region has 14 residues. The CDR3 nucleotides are TGTGCCAGCAGTGAGGGCAGGGGCAGGGAAAAACTGTTTTTT. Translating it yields CASSEGRGREKLFF.

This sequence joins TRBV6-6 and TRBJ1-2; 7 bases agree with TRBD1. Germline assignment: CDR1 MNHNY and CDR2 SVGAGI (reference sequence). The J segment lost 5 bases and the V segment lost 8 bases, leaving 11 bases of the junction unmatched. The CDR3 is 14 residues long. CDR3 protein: CASRLTGSVYGYTF. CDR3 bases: TGTGCCAGCCGTCTGACAGGGTCTGTGTATGGCTACACCTTC.

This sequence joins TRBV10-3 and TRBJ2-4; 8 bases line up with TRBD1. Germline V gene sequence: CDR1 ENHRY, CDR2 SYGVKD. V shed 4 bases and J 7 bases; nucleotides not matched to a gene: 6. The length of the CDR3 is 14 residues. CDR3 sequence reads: CAISVGQGANIQYF. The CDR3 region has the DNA TGTGCCATCAGTGTTGGTCAGGGGGCCAACATTCAGTACTTC.

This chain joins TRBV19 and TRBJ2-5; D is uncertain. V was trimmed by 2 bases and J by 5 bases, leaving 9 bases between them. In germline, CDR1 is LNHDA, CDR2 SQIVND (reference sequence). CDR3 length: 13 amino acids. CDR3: CASSISPGETQYF. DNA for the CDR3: TGTGCCAGTAGTATATCCCCCGGGGAGACCCAGTACTTC.

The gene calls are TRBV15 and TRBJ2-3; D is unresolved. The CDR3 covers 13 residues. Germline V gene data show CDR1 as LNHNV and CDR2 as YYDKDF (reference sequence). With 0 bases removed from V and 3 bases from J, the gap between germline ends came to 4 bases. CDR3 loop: CATSRDQTDTQYF. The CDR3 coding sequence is TGTGCCACCAGCAGAGATCAGACAGATACGCAGTATTTT.

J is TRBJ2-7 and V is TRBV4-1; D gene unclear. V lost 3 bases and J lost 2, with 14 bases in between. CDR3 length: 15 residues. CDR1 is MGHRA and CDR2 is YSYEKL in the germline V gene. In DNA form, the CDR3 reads TGCGCCAGCAGCCACTTGGACCAATTTGCCTACGAGCAGTACTTC. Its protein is CASSHLDQFAYEQYF.